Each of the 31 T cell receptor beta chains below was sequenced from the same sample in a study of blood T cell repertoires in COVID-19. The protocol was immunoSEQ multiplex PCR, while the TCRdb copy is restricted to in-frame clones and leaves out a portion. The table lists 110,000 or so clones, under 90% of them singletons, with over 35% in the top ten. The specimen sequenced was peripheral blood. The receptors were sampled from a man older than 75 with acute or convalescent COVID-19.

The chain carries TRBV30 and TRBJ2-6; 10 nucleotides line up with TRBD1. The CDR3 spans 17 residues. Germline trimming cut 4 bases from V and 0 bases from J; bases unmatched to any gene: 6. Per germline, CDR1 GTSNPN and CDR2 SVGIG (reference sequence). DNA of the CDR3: TGTGCCTGGATGCGGAGGACAGGGGGCTCTGGGGCCAACGTCCTGACTTTC. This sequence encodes CAWMRRTGGSGANVLTF.

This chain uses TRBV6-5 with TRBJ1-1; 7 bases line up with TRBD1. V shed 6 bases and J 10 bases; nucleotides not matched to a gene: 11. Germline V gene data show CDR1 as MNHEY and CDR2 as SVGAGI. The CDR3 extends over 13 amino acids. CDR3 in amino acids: CASRRTGTGSAFF. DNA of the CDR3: TGTGCCAGCAGAAGGACAGGAACGGGATCAGCTTTCTTT.

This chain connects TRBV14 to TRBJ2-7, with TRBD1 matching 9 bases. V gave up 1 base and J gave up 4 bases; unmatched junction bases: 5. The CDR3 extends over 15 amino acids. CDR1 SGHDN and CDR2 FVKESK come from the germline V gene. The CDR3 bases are TGTGCCAGCAGCCAAGGCGGGACAGGGAGATACGAGCAGTACTTC. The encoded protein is CASSQGGTGRYEQYF.

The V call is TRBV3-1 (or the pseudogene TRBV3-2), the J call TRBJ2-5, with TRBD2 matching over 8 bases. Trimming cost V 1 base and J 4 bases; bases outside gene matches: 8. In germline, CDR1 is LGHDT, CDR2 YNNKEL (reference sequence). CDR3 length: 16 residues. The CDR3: CASSQGRGAGGETQYF. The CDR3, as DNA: TGTGCCAGCAGCCAAGGAAGGGGTGCGGGAGGAGAGACCCAGTACTTC.

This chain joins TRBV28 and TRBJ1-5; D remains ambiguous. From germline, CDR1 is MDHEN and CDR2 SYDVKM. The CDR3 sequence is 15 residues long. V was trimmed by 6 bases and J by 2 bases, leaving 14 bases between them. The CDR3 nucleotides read TGTGCCAGCAGCCCAGGACTATGGGGCAATCAGCCCCAGCATTTT. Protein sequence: CASSPGLWGNQPQHF. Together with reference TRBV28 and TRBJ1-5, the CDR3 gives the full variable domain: DVKVTQSSRYLVKRTGEKVFLECVQDMDHENMFWYRQDPGLGLRLIYFSYDVKMKEKGDIPEGYSVSREKKERFSLILESASTNQTSMYLCASSPGLWGNQPQHFGDGTRLSIL.

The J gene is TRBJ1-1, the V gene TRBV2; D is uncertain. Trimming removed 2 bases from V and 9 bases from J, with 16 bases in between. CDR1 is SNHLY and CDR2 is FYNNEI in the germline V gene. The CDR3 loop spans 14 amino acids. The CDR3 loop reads CASSEFGDTLQAFF. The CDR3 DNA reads TGTGCCAGCAGTGAATTTGGAGATACACTTCAAGCTTTCTTT.

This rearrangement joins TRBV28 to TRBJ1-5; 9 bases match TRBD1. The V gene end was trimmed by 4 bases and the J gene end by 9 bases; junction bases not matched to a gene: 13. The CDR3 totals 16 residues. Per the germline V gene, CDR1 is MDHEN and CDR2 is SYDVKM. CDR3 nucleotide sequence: TGTGCCAGCAGTTCCAAGAGTGGACAGGGGATTAGGCCCCAGCATTTT. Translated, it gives CASSSKSGQGIRPQHF.

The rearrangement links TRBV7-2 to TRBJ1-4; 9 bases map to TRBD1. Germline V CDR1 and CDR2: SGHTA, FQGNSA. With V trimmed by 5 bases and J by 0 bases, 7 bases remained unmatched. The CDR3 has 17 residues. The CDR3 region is CASSRQGVFATNEKLFF. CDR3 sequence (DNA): TGTGCCAGCAGCAGACAGGGGGTATTTGCAACTAATGAAAAACTGTTTTTT.

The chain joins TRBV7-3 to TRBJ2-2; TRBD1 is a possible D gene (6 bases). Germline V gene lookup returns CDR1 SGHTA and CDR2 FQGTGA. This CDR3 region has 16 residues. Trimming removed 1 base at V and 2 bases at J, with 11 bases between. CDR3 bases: TGTGCCAGCAGCTTAAACCCAGGGGTAAACACCGGGGAGCTGTTTTTT. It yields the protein CASSLNPGVNTGELFF.

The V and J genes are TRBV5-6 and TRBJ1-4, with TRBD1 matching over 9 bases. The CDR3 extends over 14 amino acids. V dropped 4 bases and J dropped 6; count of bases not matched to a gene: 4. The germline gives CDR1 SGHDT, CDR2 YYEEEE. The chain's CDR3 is CASSTTGGYEKLFF. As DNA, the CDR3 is TGTGCCAGCAGCACTACAGGGGGCTATGAAAAACTGTTTTTT.

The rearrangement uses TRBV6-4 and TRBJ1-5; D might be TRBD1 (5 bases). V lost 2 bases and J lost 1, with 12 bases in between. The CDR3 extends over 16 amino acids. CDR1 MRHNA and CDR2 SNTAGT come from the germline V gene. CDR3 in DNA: TGTGCCAGCAGTGACCCTATTCAGGGAAGCAATCAGCCCCAGCATTTT. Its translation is CASSDPIQGSNQPQHF.

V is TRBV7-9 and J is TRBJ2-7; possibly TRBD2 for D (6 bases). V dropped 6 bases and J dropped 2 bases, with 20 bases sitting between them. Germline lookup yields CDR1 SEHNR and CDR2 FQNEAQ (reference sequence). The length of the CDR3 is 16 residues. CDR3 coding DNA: TGTGCCAGCAGTTCAACCAAGGGGACTCCTACCTACGAGCAGTACTTC. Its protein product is CASSSTKGTPTYEQYF.

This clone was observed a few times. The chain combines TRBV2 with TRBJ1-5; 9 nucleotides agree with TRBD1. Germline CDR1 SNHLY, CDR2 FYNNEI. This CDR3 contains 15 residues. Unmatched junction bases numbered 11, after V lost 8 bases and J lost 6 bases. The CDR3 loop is CASWAGQGVSQPQHF. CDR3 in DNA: TGTGCCAGCTGGGCGGGACAGGGCGTTTCTCAGCCCCAGCATTTT.

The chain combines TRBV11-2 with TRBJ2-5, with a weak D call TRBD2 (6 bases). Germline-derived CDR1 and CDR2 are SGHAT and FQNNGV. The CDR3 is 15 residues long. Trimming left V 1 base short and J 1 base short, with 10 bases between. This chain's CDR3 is CASSLVWDFQETQYF. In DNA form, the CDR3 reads TGTGCCAGCAGCTTAGTTTGGGACTTCCAAGAGACCCAGTACTTC. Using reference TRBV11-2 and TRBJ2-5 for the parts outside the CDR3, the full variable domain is EAGVAQSPRYKIIEKRQSVAFWCNPISGHATLYWYQQILGQGPKLLIQFQNNGVVDDSQLPKDRFSAERLKGVDSTLKIQPAKLEDSAVYLCASSLVWDFQETQYFGPGTRLLVL.

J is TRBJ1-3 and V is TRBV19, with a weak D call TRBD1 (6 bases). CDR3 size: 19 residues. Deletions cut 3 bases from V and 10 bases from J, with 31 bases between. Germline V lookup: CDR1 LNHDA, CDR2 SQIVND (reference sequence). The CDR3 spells CASSIPSDNRDPVLGTIYF. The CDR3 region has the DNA TGTGCCAGTAGTATCCCGTCGGACAACAGGGATCCTGTTCTTGGGACCATATATTTT.

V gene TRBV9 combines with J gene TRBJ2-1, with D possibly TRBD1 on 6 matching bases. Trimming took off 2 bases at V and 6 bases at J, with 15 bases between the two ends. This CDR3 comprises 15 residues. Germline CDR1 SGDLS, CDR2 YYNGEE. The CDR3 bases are TGTGCCAGCAGCGTTGATCCAAGGGGGTCCAATGAGCAGTTCTTC. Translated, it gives CASSVDPRGSNEQFF. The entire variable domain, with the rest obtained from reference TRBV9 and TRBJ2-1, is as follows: DSGVTQTPKHLITATGQRVTLRCSPRSGDLSVYWYQQSLDQGLQFLIQYYNGEERAKGNILERFSAQQFPDLHSELNLSSLELGDSALYFCASSVDPRGSNEQFFGPGTRLTVL.

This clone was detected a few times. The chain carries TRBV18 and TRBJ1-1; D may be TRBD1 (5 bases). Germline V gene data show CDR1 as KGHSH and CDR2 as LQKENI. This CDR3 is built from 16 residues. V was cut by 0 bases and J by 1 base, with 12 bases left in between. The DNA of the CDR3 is TGTGCCAGCTCACCACCTATAGGGGTACGGAACACTGAAGCTTTCTTT. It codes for CASSPPIGVRNTEAFF.

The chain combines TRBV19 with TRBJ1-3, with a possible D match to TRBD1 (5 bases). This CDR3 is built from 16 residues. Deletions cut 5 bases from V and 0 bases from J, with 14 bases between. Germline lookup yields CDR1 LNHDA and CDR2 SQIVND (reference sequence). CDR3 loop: CASSHDGGGSGNTIYF. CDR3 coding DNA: TGTGCCAGTAGTCATGATGGGGGAGGCTCTGGAAACACCATATATTTT.

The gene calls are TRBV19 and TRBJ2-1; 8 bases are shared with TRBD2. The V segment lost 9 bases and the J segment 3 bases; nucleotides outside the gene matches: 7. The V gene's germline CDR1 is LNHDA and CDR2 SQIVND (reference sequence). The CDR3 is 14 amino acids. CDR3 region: CARSGSKNYNEQFF. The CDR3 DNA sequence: TGTGCCAGAAGCGGGAGTAAGAACTACAATGAGCAGTTCTTC. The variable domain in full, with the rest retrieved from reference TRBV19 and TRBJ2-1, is DGGITQSPKYLFRKEGQNVTLSCEQNLNHDAMYWYRQDPGQGLRLIYYSQIVNDFQKGDIAEGYSVSREKKESFPLTVTSAQKNPTAFYLCARSGSKNYNEQFFGPGTRLTVL.

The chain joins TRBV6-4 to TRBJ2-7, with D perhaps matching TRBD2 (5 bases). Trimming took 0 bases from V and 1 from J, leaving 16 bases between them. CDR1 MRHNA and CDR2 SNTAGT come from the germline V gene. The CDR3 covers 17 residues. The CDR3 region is CASSDSFTEEGSYEQYF. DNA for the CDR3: TGTGCCAGCAGTGACTCATTTACGGAAGAGGGATCCTACGAGCAGTACTTC.

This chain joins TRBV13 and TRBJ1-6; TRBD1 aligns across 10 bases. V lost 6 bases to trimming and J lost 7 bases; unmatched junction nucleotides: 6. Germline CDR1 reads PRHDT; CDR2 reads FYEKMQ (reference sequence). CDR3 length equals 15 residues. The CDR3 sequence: CASRGQGTPNSPLHF. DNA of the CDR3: TGTGCCAGCAGGGGACAGGGGACCCCAAATTCACCCCTCCACTTT.

As DNA, the CDR3 is TGTGCCAGCAGTCGCCGGGACAGGGGCTACGAGCAGTACTTC. Translated: CASSRRDRGYEQYF. This chain joins TRBV6-2 or TRBV6-3 and TRBJ2-7, with 10 nucleotides matching TRBD1. The V and J ends lost 5 bases and 3 bases, in that order; junction bases with no gene match: 4. Germline values: CDR1 MNHEY, CDR2 SVGEGT. The CDR3 totals 14 residues.

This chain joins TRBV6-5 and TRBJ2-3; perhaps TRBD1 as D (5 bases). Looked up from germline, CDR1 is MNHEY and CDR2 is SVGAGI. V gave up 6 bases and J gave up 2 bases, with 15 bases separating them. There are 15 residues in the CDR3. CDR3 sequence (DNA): TGTGCCAGCAGCCGGACACCTTCGTACACAGATACGCAGTATTTT. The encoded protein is CASSRTPSYTDTQYF.

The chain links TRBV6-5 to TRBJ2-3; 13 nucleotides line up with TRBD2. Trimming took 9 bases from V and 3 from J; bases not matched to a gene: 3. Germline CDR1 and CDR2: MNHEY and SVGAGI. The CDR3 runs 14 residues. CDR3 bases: TGTGCCAGTCGGACTAGCGGGAGTACAGATACGCAGTATTTT. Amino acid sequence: CASRTSGSTDTQYF.

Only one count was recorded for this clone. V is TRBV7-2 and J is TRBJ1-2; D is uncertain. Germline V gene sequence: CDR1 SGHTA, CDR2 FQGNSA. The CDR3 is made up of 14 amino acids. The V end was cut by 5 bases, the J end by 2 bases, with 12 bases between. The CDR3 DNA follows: TGTGCCAGCAGCCCGGGATCGGCAAACTATGGCTACACCTTC. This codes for CASSPGSANYGYTF.

The CDR3: CASSQNGGGNQPQHF. The CDR3 DNA follows: TGTGCCAGCTCCCAGAACGGGGGAGGAAATCAGCCCCAGCATTTT. This rearrangement joins TRBV18 to TRBJ1-5; tentative D call: TRBD1 (5 bases). Germline V gene data show CDR1 as KGHSH and CDR2 as LQKENI. The V and J ends lost 6 bases and 4 bases respectively, with 16 bases between them. The CDR3 has 15 amino acids.

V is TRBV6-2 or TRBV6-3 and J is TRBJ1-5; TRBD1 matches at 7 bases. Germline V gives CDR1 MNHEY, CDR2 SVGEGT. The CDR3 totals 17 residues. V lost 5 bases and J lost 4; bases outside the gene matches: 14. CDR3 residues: CASSRLPRTGRNQPQHF. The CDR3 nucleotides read TGTGCCAGCAGTCGCCTACCAAGGACAGGCCGGAATCAGCCCCAGCATTTT.

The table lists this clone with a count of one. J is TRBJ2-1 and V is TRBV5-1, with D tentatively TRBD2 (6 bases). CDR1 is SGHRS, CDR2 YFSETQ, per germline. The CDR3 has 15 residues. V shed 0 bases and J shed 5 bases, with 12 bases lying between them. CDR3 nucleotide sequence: TGCGCCAGCAGCTTGGTAATTAGCGGCAACAATGAGCAGTTCTTC. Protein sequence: CASSLVISGNNEQFF.

This CDR3 reads CASSPSTANTEAFF. CDR3 nucleotide sequence: TGTGCCAGCTCACCATCGACAGCGAACACTGAAGCTTTCTTT. The rearrangement links TRBV18 to TRBJ1-1; D might be TRBD1 (5 bases). Germline CDR1 and CDR2: KGHSH and LQKENI. Trimming cost V 2 bases and J 1 base, with 8 bases left between them. The CDR3 has 14 residues.

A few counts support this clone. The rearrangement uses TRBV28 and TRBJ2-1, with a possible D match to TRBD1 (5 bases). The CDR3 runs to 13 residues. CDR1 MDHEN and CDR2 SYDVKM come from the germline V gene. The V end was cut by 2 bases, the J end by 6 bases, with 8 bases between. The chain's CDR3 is CASSLQGRNEQFF. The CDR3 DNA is TGTGCCAGCAGTTTACAGGGCCGCAATGAGCAGTTCTTC.

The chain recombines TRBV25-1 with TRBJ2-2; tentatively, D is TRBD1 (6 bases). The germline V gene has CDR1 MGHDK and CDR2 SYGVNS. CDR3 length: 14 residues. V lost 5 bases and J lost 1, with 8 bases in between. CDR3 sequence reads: CASSQQGNTGELFF. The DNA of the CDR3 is TGTGCCAGCAGTCAACAGGGGAACACCGGGGAGCTGTTTTTT.